The 26 T cell receptor beta chains below all came from one sample that was sequenced in a study of blood T cell repertoires in COVID-19. Sequencing used immunoSEQ multiplex PCR; TCRdb keeps in-frame clones, though not all of them. The repertoire holds around 300,000 clones, with roughly nine tenths as singletons. Input material: PBMCs or T cells enriched from blood (not recorded which). The receptors shown here come from a woman in her thirties or forties who had recovered from COVID-19.

The gene calls are TRBV30 and TRBJ1-1; D possibly corresponds to TRBD1 (5 bases). V was shortened by 1 base and J by 3 bases, with 15 bases between the two germline ends. There are 15 residues in the CDR3. The germline gives CDR1 GTSNPN, CDR2 SVGIG (reference sequence). DNA for the CDR3: TGTGCCTGGAGTGGAAGGGGCATGGGTGACACTGAAGCTTTCTTT. It encodes CAWSGRGMGDTEAFF. Full variable domain (rest looked up from reference TRBV30 and TRBJ1-1): SQTIHQWPATLVQPVGSPLSLECTVEGTSNPNLYWYRQAAGRGLQLLFYSVGIGQISSEVPQNLSASRPQDRQFILSSKKLLLSDSGFYLCAWSGRGMGDTEAFFGQGTRLTVV.

The chain combines TRBV9 with TRBJ2-7; the match to TRBD1 covers 9 bases. The length of the CDR3 is 14 residues. CDR1 is SGDLS and CDR2 is YYNGEE in the germline V gene. With V trimmed by 4 bases and J by 6 bases, 8 bases remained unmatched. CDR3 amino acids: CASSQSDRGVEQYF. The CDR3 bases are TGTGCCAGCAGCCAATCGGACAGGGGAGTCGAGCAGTACTTC.

The chain links TRBV2 to TRBJ1-2; TRBD1 aligns across 8 bases. Germline V gene sequence: CDR1 SNHLY, CDR2 FYNNEI. The V and J ends lost 4 bases and 1 base, in that order; junction bases with no gene match: 2. This CDR3 has 14 residues. In DNA, the CDR3 is TGTGCCAGCAGTGCAGACAGGGGTAACTATGGCTACACCTTC. This gives the protein CASSADRGNYGYTF.

For this clone: The sample holds other DNA sequences that translate to the same CDR3. The V gene is TRBV12-3 or TRBV12-4, the J gene TRBJ2-5, with D perhaps matching TRBD1 (5 bases). The CDR3 runs to 13 residues. The ends were cut back, 5 bases at V and 4 bases at J, with 11 bases in the middle. CDR3 amino acids: CASSRQGRETQYF. CDR3 nucleotides: TGTGCCAGCAGTCGTCAGGGTAGAGAGACCCAGTACTTC.

The chain is built from TRBV4-2 and TRBJ1-2; 8 nucleotides line up with TRBD1. CDR3 length equals 16 residues. J gave up 6 bases and V 3 bases, and 12 bases lay outside the gene matches. Germline loops: CDR1 LGHNA, CDR2 YNFKEQ. CDR3 residues: CASSHSGNRGINGYTF. DNA of the CDR3: TGTGCCAGCAGCCATTCCGGTAACAGGGGGATAAATGGCTACACCTTC.

The chain carries TRBV7-2 and TRBJ2-2; TRBD2 matches 14 bases. The CDR3 has 19 amino acids. V trimming: 1 base; J trimming: 1 base; junction bases outside the gene matches: 5. CDR1 and CDR2 (germline): SGHTA, FQGNSA. The CDR3 DNA reads as TGTGCCAGCAGCTTAGGACTAGCGGGAGGGGTAAAGAACACCGGGGAGCTGTTTTTT. Translated, it gives CASSLGLAGGVKNTGELFF. The variable domain in full, with the rest retrieved from reference TRBV7-2 and TRBJ2-2, is GAGVSQSPSNKVTEKGKDVELRCDPISGHTALYWYRQSLGQGLEFLIYFQGNSAPDKSGLPSDRFSAERTGGSVSTLTIQRTQQEDSAVYLCASSLGLAGGVKNTGELFFGEGSRLTVL.

The V call is TRBV27, the J call TRBJ2-1; D gene ambiguous. V was pared by 5 bases and J by 3 bases, with 2 bases between. The CDR3 loop spans 11 amino acids. Germline-derived CDR1 and CDR2 are MNHEY and SMNVEV (reference sequence). CDR3 loop: CASSRYNEQFF. The CDR3 nucleotides read TGTGCCAGCAGTCGCTACAATGAGCAGTTCTTC.

The chain links TRBV6-1 to TRBJ1-5; D remains unclear. Germline V gene lookup returns CDR1 MNHNS and CDR2 SASEGT. This CDR3 is 15 amino acids long. V was trimmed by 2 bases and J by 0 bases, leaving 8 bases between them. CDR3 sequence reads: CASSEWAGSNQPQHF. CDR3 DNA: TGTGCCAGCAGTGAATGGGCAGGTAGCAATCAGCCCCAGCATTTT.

The chain uses TRBV3-1 (or the pseudogene TRBV3-2) and TRBJ2-7; 7 nucleotides agree with TRBD2. J was trimmed by 3 bases and V by 9 bases; bases with no gene match: 8. The CDR3 length is 13 residues. Germline CDR1 LGHDT, CDR2 YNNKEL (reference sequence). CDR3 sequence reads: CASTKGGRYEQYF. The CDR3 DNA follows: TGTGCCAGTACGAAGGGAGGGCGCTACGAGCAGTACTTC.

The CDR3 DNA sequence: TGTGCCAGCATGCAGGACAGGGTTAATGAGCAGTTCTTC. It codes for CASMQDRVNEQFF. The J gene is TRBJ2-1, the V gene TRBV28; 8 bases map to TRBD1. Germline V gene sequence: CDR1 MDHEN, CDR2 SYDVKM. The J segment lost 7 bases and the V segment lost 7 bases, leaving 6 bases of the junction unmatched. The CDR3 spans 13 residues.

The gene calls are TRBV27 and TRBJ1-6, with D unresolved. Between the trimmed V and J ends, which lost 0 bases and 5 bases, there was a span of 5 bases. Per the germline V gene, CDR1 is MNHEY and CDR2 is SMNVEV (reference sequence). The CDR3 sequence is 14 residues long. The CDR3 DNA is TGTGCCAGCAGTTTATCAGCGAATAATTCACCCCTCCACTTT. Its protein is CASSLSANNSPLHF.

The genes are TRBV3-1 (or the pseudogene TRBV3-2) and TRBJ2-7; 7 bases align to TRBD2. Per the germline V gene, CDR1 is LGHDT and CDR2 is YNNKEL (reference sequence). V gave up 1 base and J gave up 3 bases; unmatched junction bases: 3. The CDR3 length is 14 residues. The CDR3 reads CASSQVGTNYEQYF. The CDR3 DNA is TGTGCCAGCAGCCAAGTGGGGACTAACTACGAGCAGTACTTC.

The chain carries TRBV30 and TRBJ2-2; D perhaps matches TRBD2 (5 bases). The ends were cut back, 3 bases at V and 0 bases at J, with 11 bases in the middle. Germline V CDR1 and CDR2: GTSNPN, SVGIG (reference sequence). The CDR3 spans 15 residues. CDR3 DNA sequence: TGTGCCTGGAGAGGGCAAGCGGCGAACACCGGGGAGCTGTTTTTT. This codes for CAWRGQAANTGELFF.

J is TRBJ1-1 and V is TRBV19; 8 bases are a match to TRBD1. The V gene's germline CDR1 is LNHDA and CDR2 SQIVND (reference sequence). The length of the CDR3 is 14 residues. V lost 7 bases, J lost 4 bases, and 8 bases stayed unmatched. Here the CDR3 DNA reads TGTGCCAGTATGGACAGGGTCGGTGGCACTGAAGCTTTCTTT. It specifies CASMDRVGGTEAFF.

The chain carries TRBV25-1 and TRBJ2-1; tentatively, D is TRBD1 (6 bases). CDR1 and CDR2 (germline): MGHDK, SYGVNS. Trimming took 2 bases from V and 7 from J, leaving 12 bases between them. The CDR3 runs 14 residues. The CDR3 bases are TGTGCCAGCAGTGAACCTCAGGGGAAGAATGAGCAGTTCTTC. This codes for CASSEPQGKNEQFF.

As DNA, the CDR3 is TGTGCCAGCAGCGACACCGGGACAGGGACGTACTATGAGCAGTTCTTC. This encodes CASSDTGTGTYYEQFF. The V call is TRBV7-9, the J call TRBJ2-1; 9 bases map to TRBD1. V was clipped by 5 bases and J by 8 bases; unmatched bases: 13. CDR1 is SEHNR, CDR2 FQNEAQ, per germline (reference sequence). The CDR3 has 16 amino acids.

This clone was seen a single time. CDR3 region: CASSLLGEGPETQYF. In nucleotides, the CDR3 is TGCGCCAGCAGCTTGTTAGGGGAGGGCCCGGAGACCCAGTACTTC. V is TRBV5-1 and J is TRBJ2-5; TRBD2 matches at 7 bases. After removal of 1 base from V and 5 bases from J, the junction contained 8 bases not matched to a gene. The CDR3 consists of 15 residues. CDR1 SGHRS and CDR2 YFSETQ come from the germline V gene.

The CDR3 loop is CASSSETAGGETQYF. CDR3 nucleotides: TGTGCCAGCAGTTCAGAAACAGCCGGCGGGGAGACCCAGTACTTC. The chain carries TRBV6-2 or TRBV6-3 and TRBJ2-5, with TRBD2 as a possible D gene (5 bases). V was shortened by 4 bases and J by 5 bases, with 17 bases between the two germline ends. The CDR3 totals 15 residues. CDR1 and CDR2 from the germline V gene are MNHEY and SVGEGT.

The chain recombines TRBV7-2 with TRBJ2-5; 8 bases line up with TRBD2. Unmatched junction bases numbered 10, after V lost 2 bases and J lost 5 bases. The germline V gene has CDR1 SGHTA and CDR2 FQGNSA. The CDR3 has 16 residues. This chain's CDR3 is CASSLRGSGGGETQYF. The CDR3, as DNA: TGTGCCAGCAGCTTACGGGGGAGCGGGGGTGGGGAGACCCAGTACTTC.

The rearrangement links TRBV20-1 to TRBJ1-5, with D hard to call. V was trimmed by 3 bases and J by 0 bases, leaving 9 bases between them. The CDR3 consists of 14 residues. Germline CDR1 is DFQATT and CDR2 is SNEGSKA (reference sequence). As DNA, the CDR3 is TGCAGTGCTAGTGAGCCTAATAGCAATCAGCCCCAGCATTTT. Translation gives CSASEPNSNQPQHF.

The chain combines TRBV11-2 with TRBJ1-2; no firm D call. CDR1 is SGHAT and CDR2 is FQNNGV in the germline V gene. This CDR3 is built from 14 residues. Trimming pared 3 bases from V and 0 bases from J, leaving 8 bases between. CDR3 bases: TGTGCCAGCAGCTTGCTGGGCTCTAACTATGGCTACACCTTC. It encodes CASSLLGSNYGYTF.

The chain has TRBV10-1 and TRBJ2-3, with D uncertain. Germline loops: CDR1 WNHNN, CDR2 SYGVQD (reference sequence). The CDR3 sequence is 13 residues long. Trimming pared 0 bases from V and 6 bases from J, leaving 7 bases between. The CDR3 loop is CASSESWADTQYF. The CDR3 nucleotides read TGCGCCAGCAGTGAGTCTTGGGCCGATACGCAGTATTTT.

The V gene is TRBV7-9, the J gene TRBJ2-1, with TRBD1 matching 8 bases. Germline CDR1 and CDR2: SEHNR and FQNEAQ (reference sequence). CDR3 size: 15 residues. Trimming removed 1 base from V and 8 bases from J; junction bases left unmatched: 7. CDR3 coding DNA: TGTGCCAGCAGCTTAGTAGGCCAGGGGGCCTATGAGCAGTTCTTC. Protein: CASSLVGQGAYEQFF.

The rearrangement links TRBV5-1 to TRBJ2-2, with 9 bases aligning to TRBD2. Losses at the gene ends were 9 bases for V and 4 bases for J; bases not matched to a gene: 4. Per germline, CDR1 SGHRS and CDR2 YFSETQ. There are 13 residues in the CDR3. The CDR3 spells CATSLAGTGELFF. CDR3 DNA sequence: TGCGCCACATCACTAGCGGGCACCGGGGAGCTGTTTTTT.

The rearrangement uses TRBV28 and TRBJ2-3; the match to TRBD2 covers 8 bases. The V gene end was trimmed by 7 bases and the J gene end by 6 bases; junction bases not matched to a gene: 6. This CDR3 is 13 amino acids long. CDR1 MDHEN and CDR2 SYDVKM come from the germline V gene. CDR3 sequence: CASTIAGRDTQYF. The CDR3 DNA follows: TGTGCCAGCACTATAGCGGGGAGGGATACGCAGTATTTT.

The gene calls are TRBV5-4 and TRBJ2-7; TRBD2 matches at 13 bases. V shed 4 bases, J shed 1 base, and the junction held 2 bases outside the gene matches. This CDR3 is built from 15 residues. Germline V gene data show CDR1 as SGHNT and CDR2 as YYREEE (reference sequence). The CDR3 is CASSGGLAGSYEQYF. Written as DNA, the CDR3 is TGTGCCAGCAGCGGGGGACTAGCGGGATCCTACGAGCAGTACTTC.